Each of the 21 T cell receptor beta chains below was sequenced from the same sample in a study of T-cell reconstitution after alpha-beta-depleted transplantation in children. Preparation of the TCRbeta library used unique molecular identifiers. TCRdb itself ran the PCR reads through MiXCR, one entry per CDR3 protein. Of about 200,000 distinct CDR3 sequences listed, roughly 15% are singletons. The sample consisted of PBMCs from the stem cell graft donor, taken from the stem cell graft. The receptor source for this set is a human donor who donated a stem cell graft to a child with acute lymphoblastic leukemia.

This clonotype occurred many times. The chain recombines TRBV12-3 or TRBV12-4 with TRBJ2-3; D is unclear. This CDR3 has 14 amino acids. The ends were cut back, 3 bases at V and 0 bases at J, with 7 bases in the middle. CDR3 residues: CASSFRQSTDTQYF. The CDR3 DNA is TGTGCCAGCAGTTTTAGGCAGAGCACAGATACGCAGTATTTT.

Ten or more counts support this clonotype. The genes are TRBV20-1 and TRBJ2-3, with 8 bases lining up with TRBD2. Unmatched junction bases numbered 7, after V lost 1 base and J lost 4 bases. The CDR3 extends over 15 amino acids. Per germline, CDR1 DFQATT and CDR2 SNEGSKA (reference sequence). In DNA form, the CDR3 reads TGCAGTGCTAGAGGAGGGGTAGCGGGGTCAGATACGCAGTATTTT. Protein product: CSARGGVAGSDTQYF.

This clonotype has a count of ten or more. The gene calls are TRBV5-1 and TRBJ1-1; the D is unclear. The CDR3 has 14 residues. The V gene lost 3 bases and the J gene lost 1 base, with 10 bases spanning the gap. Germline lookup yields CDR1 SGHRS and CDR2 YFSETQ. CDR3 nucleotide sequence: TGCGCCAGCAGCTGGTCTCGGGCGAACACTGAAGCTTTCTTT. Translating gives CASSWSRANTEAFF.

The chain joins TRBV5-4 to TRBJ2-7; D might be TRBD1 or TRBD2, each matching 5 bases. Germline lookup yields CDR1 SGHNT and CDR2 YYREEE (reference sequence). Trimming took 4 bases from V and 1 from J, leaving 12 bases between them. The CDR3 sequence is 14 residues long. CDR3 sequence reads: CASSGRDGSYEQYF. The CDR3 nucleotides read TGTGCCAGCAGCGGTAGGGACGGATCCTACGAGCAGTACTTC.

This clonotype occurred a few times. This chain joins TRBV12-3 or TRBV12-4 and TRBJ2-1, with 10 bases identical to TRBD2. This CDR3 spans 16 amino acids. J lost 4 bases, V lost 8 bases, and 11 bases had no gene match. CDR3 nucleotide sequence: TGTGCCAGCCGGAGGTGGCTAGCGGGAGATTACAATGAGCAGTTCTTC. Translation gives CASRRWLAGDYNEQFF.

This clonotype was recorded at least ten times. The chain uses TRBV5-1 and TRBJ2-1, with TRBD2 matching 10 bases. The CDR3 is made up of 16 amino acids. The germline V gene encodes CDR1 SGHRS and CDR2 YFSETQ. V was clipped by 3 bases and J by 4 bases; unmatched bases: 7. CDR3 region: CASSSLSGRGYNEQFF. CDR3 bases: TGCGCCAGCAGCTCCCTAAGCGGGAGGGGTTACAATGAGCAGTTCTTC.

Many counts were recorded for this clonotype. This rearrangement joins TRBV29-1 to TRBJ1-2; no definite D call. This CDR3 comprises 14 residues. Germline V gene lookup returns CDR1 SQVTM and CDR2 ANQGSEA. V was trimmed by 5 bases and J by 6 bases, leaving 19 bases between them. CDR3 in amino acids: CSVRTSNKAHGYTF. CDR3 DNA sequence: TGCAGCGTTAGAACATCAAATAAGGCCCATGGCTACACCTTC.

This clonotype was detected ten times or more. The chain links TRBV10-3 to TRBJ1-2, with TRBD1 matching 7 bases. The CDR3 loop spans 13 amino acids. Germline lookup yields CDR1 ENHRY and CDR2 SYGVKD. The V segment lost 10 bases and the J segment 4 bases; nucleotides outside the gene matches: 9. CDR3: CARRQGLGYGYTF. The CDR3, as DNA: TGTGCCAGGAGACAGGGTCTGGGCTATGGCTACACCTTC.

This clonotype was counted ten times or more. V is TRBV7-2 and J is TRBJ2-5, with D possibly TRBD1 on 6 matching bases. V lost 3 bases to trimming and J lost 2 bases, with 13 bases between them. Germline-derived CDR1 and CDR2 are SGHTA and FQGNSA. The CDR3 totals 15 residues. The CDR3 DNA sequence: TGTGCCAGCAGCTTCTCCGGACAGACACAAGAGACCCAGTACTTC. It encodes CASSFSGQTQETQYF.

This chain uses TRBV9 with TRBJ2-2; possibly TRBD2 for D (6 bases). The V end was cut by 4 bases, the J end by 8 bases, with 9 bases between. CDR3 length: 12 residues. CDR1 and CDR2 from the germline V gene are SGDLS and YYNGEE. CDR3 sequence: CASSFGRGELFF. The CDR3 nucleotides are TGTGCCAGCAGCTTCGGGAGAGGGGAGCTGTTTTTT.

This clonotype showed up many times. The rearrangement joins TRBV12-3 or TRBV12-4 to TRBJ2-7; 10 bases map to TRBD1. This CDR3 is built from 15 residues. V was pared by 4 bases and J by 9 bases, with 12 bases of the junction left unmatched. CDR3 sequence reads: CASSSYGTGVVGQYF. The CDR3 DNA reads as TGTGCCAGCAGTTCCTATGGGACAGGGGTGGTCGGGCAGTACTTC.

A remark on this clonotype: With a much larger clone just one base away, this may be a read error. The conserved phenylalanine or tryptophan normally closing the CDR3 is absent here, so this likely arose from a read error. The chain has TRBV10-1 and TRBJ2-7, with 11 nucleotides matching TRBD2. After removal of 6 bases from V and 2 bases from J, the junction contained 6 bases not matched to a gene. Per the germline V gene, CDR1 is WNHNN and CDR2 is SYGVQD (reference sequence). The CDR3 sequence is 15 residues long. CDR3 sequence: CASREGTSGTYEQYL. In DNA form, the CDR3 reads TGCGCCAGCAGAGAAGGGACTAGCGGAACCTACGAGCAGTACTTA.

The table lists this clonotype with many counts. The chain has TRBV5-1 and TRBJ2-1; 11 nucleotides align to TRBD2. Germline V gene sequence: CDR1 SGHRS, CDR2 YFSETQ. With V trimmed by 3 bases and J by 4 bases, 6 bases remained unmatched. The CDR3 is made up of 16 amino acids. In DNA form, the CDR3 reads TGCGCCAGCAGCTATATAGCGGGAGGGCCATACAATGAGCAGTTCTTC. It encodes CASSYIAGGPYNEQFF.

The chain couples TRBV10-3 to TRBJ2-5; 9 positions match TRBD1. Germline CDR1 reads ENHRY; CDR2 reads SYGVKD. This CDR3 has 15 residues. J lost 5 bases, V lost 3 bases, and 7 bases had no gene match. The CDR3 here is CAISDPTGGGETQYF. The CDR3 coding sequence is TGTGCCATCAGTGACCCGACAGGGGGAGGGGAGACCCAGTACTTC.

The chain uses TRBV7-2 and TRBJ2-1, with 8 bases matching TRBD1. V lost 6 bases and J lost 2; bases outside the gene matches: 6. Per germline, CDR1 SGHTA and CDR2 FQGNSA. The CDR3 consists of 15 residues. The CDR3 region has the DNA TGTGCCAGCAGATCAACAGGGGGTACCTACAATGAGCAGTTCTTC. It specifies CASRSTGGTYNEQFF.

This clonotype showed up many times. The J gene is TRBJ2-7, the V gene TRBV20-1; possibly TRBD2 for D (5 bases). CDR3 length equals 13 residues. The germline V and J ends were trimmed by 1 base and 3 bases, with 10 bases remaining between them. The V gene's germline CDR1 is DFQATT and CDR2 SNEGSKA (reference sequence). CDR3 in amino acids: CSARAITSYEQYF. As DNA, the CDR3 is TGCAGTGCTAGAGCTATAACTAGCTACGAGCAGTACTTC.

This clonotype showed up many times. This chain joins TRBV19 and TRBJ1-1, with 7 bases matching TRBD1. The CDR3 consists of 15 residues. Germline-derived CDR1 and CDR2 are LNHDA and SQIVND (reference sequence). Germline trimming cut 5 bases from V and 1 base from J; bases unmatched to any gene: 7. The CDR3 spells CASSLNRGANTEAFF. In nucleotides, the CDR3 is TGTGCCAGTAGTCTAAACAGGGGAGCGAACACTGAAGCTTTCTTT.

The CDR3 DNA sequence: TGTGCCAGCAGGCGGGGGGGGAACACTGAAGCTTTCTTT. Residues: CASRRGGNTEAFF. The chain is built from TRBV14 and TRBJ1-1, with D maybe TRBD1 (5 bases). CDR3 size: 13 residues. The germline V gene encodes CDR1 SGHDN and CDR2 FVKESK. Between the trimmed V and J ends, which lost 6 bases and 1 base, there was a span of 9 bases.

This clonotype has just a few counts. The chain links TRBV7-2 to TRBJ2-3; TRBD2 aligns across 9 bases. V dropped 7 bases and J dropped 1; count of bases not matched to a gene: 3. The V gene's germline CDR1 is SGHTA and CDR2 FQGNSA. The CDR3 contains 14 residues. Written as DNA, the CDR3 is TGTGCCAGCAAGTTAGCGGGAGGCACAGATACGCAGTATTTT. Protein: CASKLAGGTDTQYF.

This clonotype was seen more than once but under ten times. The V gene is TRBV5-4, the J gene TRBJ1-2; the D is unclear. The V end was cut by 4 bases, the J end by 4 bases, with 14 bases between. Looked up from germline, CDR1 is SGHNT and CDR2 is YYREEE (reference sequence). The CDR3 consists of 14 residues. This CDR3 reads CASSPGRFTYGYTF. DNA for the CDR3: TGTGCCAGCAGCCCCGGACGGTTTACCTATGGCTACACCTTC.

This chain connects TRBV5-1 to TRBJ2-7, with 7 bases matching TRBD2. Looked up from germline, CDR1 is SGHRS and CDR2 is YFSETQ. This CDR3 contains 14 residues. The ends lost 3 bases at V and 2 bases at J; junction bases unmatched: 5. The CDR3, as DNA: TGCGCCAGCAGCTGGAGCGGGGCTACCTACGAGCAGTACTTC. Amino acid sequence: CASSWSGATYEQYF.